This T cell receptor (beta chain) was documented in a study of shared clonotypes between healthy human individuals. Study details: The plates for each donor numbered three CD4 naive, three CD4 memory, two CD8 naive and one CD8 memory. Overall study findings and caveats: The generation probabilities recorded for non-shared clonotypes fell below those of clonotypes shared by all four donors. An anticipated effect of sequencing depth on clonotype sharing among donors was recognized.

Germline V CDR1 and CDR2: DFQATT, SNEGSKA (reference sequence). This CDR3 is built from 11 residues. On this clone: Its antigen is not identified.

Here immunoSEQ multiplex PCR was the method, and the copy in TCRdb shows in-frame clones only, minus some. The table lists approximately 1,500,000 clones, approximately 98% of them singletons. This receptor was identified in a young man in good health. The sequencing input was naive CD4+ T cells sorted from blood. Sample subset: CD45RA+ positively selected. V is TRBV20-1 and J is TRBJ2-5, with D perhaps matching TRBD1 or TRBD2 (5 bases each). CDR3 nucleotide sequence: TGCGGGACGTCTACAGGCGGGTCCCAGTACTTC. Protein: CGTSTGGSQYF.